This T cell receptor beta chain was identified during a study of blood T cell repertoires in COVID-19. Study in general: Nucleic acid was either cDNA or gDNA, and it came from T cells, B-cell-depleted T cells, or PBMCs.

This CDR3 spans 14 amino acids. Germline CDR1 reads SGHAT; CDR2 reads FQNNGV. V was pared by 1 base and J by 10 bases, with 16 bases between. Authors' processing steps: Reference gene primer amplification gave estimated nucleated cell counts. Libraries were prepared by immunoSEQ multiplex PCR; TCRdb keeps only in-frame clonotypes and omits some of them. The V and J calls and clone size were taken over from that table, and D and trimming were inferred from the DNA. The table has 92,000 or so clones, about 78% seen once; the top ten hold under 15%. V usage is TRBV11-2 and J usage is TRBJ1-2, with TRBD1 as a possible D gene (6 bases). The sequence was collected from a woman aged 80 or over with acute or convalescent COVID-19. The sequenced sample was peripheral blood. The CDR3 DNA reads as TGTGCCAGCAGCTTAGCCAGGGGCCCGAGGGACTACACCTTC. It yields the protein CASSLARGPRDYTF.